The 25 T cell receptor beta chains listed next were all sequenced from one sample in a study of blood T cell repertoires in COVID-19. Produced via immunoSEQ multiplex PCR; TCRdb's table is partial and in-frame only. The data hold 200,000 to 250,000 clones, with approximately 77% observed a single time. The sequencing sample was made of peripheral blood. These receptor sequences come from a woman older than 75 with acute or convalescent COVID-19.

The J gene is TRBJ1-1, the V gene TRBV7-2, with D unclear. There are 14 residues in the CDR3. The germline gives CDR1 SGHTA, CDR2 FQGNSA. Trimming took 5 bases from V and 8 from J, leaving 18 bases between them. The CDR3 sequence: CASSLSPGVWEAFF. In DNA form, the CDR3 reads TGTGCCAGCAGCCTCTCACCGGGAGTTTGGGAAGCTTTCTTT.

The chain employs TRBV6-9 and TRBJ1-5, with D possibly matching TRBD1 (5 bases). Germline loops: CDR1 MNHGY, CDR2 SVAAGI. Trimming left V 1 base short and J 5 bases short, with 12 bases between. The CDR3 contains 15 residues. The chain's CDR3 is CASSYWGRVYQPQHF. As DNA, the CDR3 is TGTGCCAGCAGTTATTGGGGCAGAGTTTATCAGCCCCAGCATTTT.

The chain employs TRBV9 and TRBJ2-3; D gene unclear. Germline lookup yields CDR1 SGDLS and CDR2 YYNGEE. This CDR3 contains 11 residues. V was trimmed by 4 bases and J by 5 bases, leaving 5 bases between them. CDR3 sequence: CASSSGDTQYF. CDR3 in DNA: TGTGCCAGCAGCTCGGGAGATACGCAGTATTTT.

V and J are TRBV28 and TRBJ1-1; the D is unclear. The CDR3 runs 17 residues. V lost 2 bases and J 5 bases, leaving 21 bases between the germline ends. Germline CDR1 and CDR2: MDHEN and SYDVKM. CDR3 sequence (DNA): TGTGCCAGCAGTTTACCCGTGGTGGGGAGCCCGAGAACTGAAGCTTTCTTT. Its translation is CASSLPVVGSPRTEAFF.

The rearrangement uses TRBV11-3 and TRBJ1-2; TRBD1 might be the D (5 bases). The CDR3 runs to 12 residues. Trimming removed 4 bases at V and 4 bases at J, with 7 bases between. CDR1 is SGHNT and CDR2 is YENEEA in the germline V gene. CDR3 region: CASSSDTYGYTF. DNA of the CDR3: TGTGCCAGCAGCTCGGACACCTATGGCTACACCTTC.

CDR3 region: CATSEERGGYGYTF. CDR3 nucleotides: TGTGCCACCTCCGAAGAAAGGGGTGGCTATGGCTACACCTTC. This chain connects TRBV2 to TRBJ1-2; the D gene is possibly TRBD1 (5 bases). The germline CDR1 and CDR2 sequences are SNHLY and FYNNEI. This CDR3 has 14 amino acids. V dropped 10 bases and J dropped 4 bases, with 19 bases sitting between them.

The chain uses TRBV25-1 and TRBJ1-5, with 7 nucleotides matching TRBD1. CDR3 length: 13 amino acids. The V and J ends lost 9 bases and 7 bases, in that order; junction bases with no gene match: 9. Germline loops: CDR1 MGHDK, CDR2 SYGVNS. The CDR3 coding sequence is TGTGCCAGTTCCAGGGGGTTTGAGCAGCCCCAGCATTTT. As protein: CASSRGFEQPQHF.

This chain joins TRBV6-6 and TRBJ1-5, with TRBD1 matching 7 bases. CDR1 is MNHNY and CDR2 is SVGAGI in the germline V gene (reference sequence). The V segment lost 10 bases and the J segment 3 bases; nucleotides outside the gene matches: 12. CDR3 length equals 15 residues. CDR3: CATHYRGDLNQPQHF. The CDR3 nucleotides read TGTGCCACTCACTACAGGGGCGATCTCAATCAGCCCCAGCATTTT.

V usage is TRBV5-4 and J usage is TRBJ2-5; TRBD2 matches at 12 bases. The CDR3 contains 14 residues. Unmatched junction bases numbered 6, after V lost 10 bases and J lost 2 bases. CDR1 and CDR2 from the germline V gene are SGHNT and YYREEE (reference sequence). CDR3 in amino acids: CAQSSGGAQETQYF. CDR3 DNA: TGTGCCCAGTCTAGCGGGGGGGCACAAGAGACCCAGTACTTC.

This clone was seen only a few times. The chain employs TRBV4-2 and TRBJ1-1, with D tentatively TRBD1 (6 bases). CDR1 is LGHNA, CDR2 YNFKEQ, per germline. CDR3 length equals 14 residues. Trimming took off 7 bases at V and 0 bases at J, with 12 bases between the two ends. The CDR3 is CASTKGGVNTEAFF. The DNA of the CDR3 is TGTGCCAGCACCAAAGGGGGGGTGAACACTGAAGCTTTCTTT.

This chain joins TRBV18 and TRBJ1-2; no definite D call. The V and J ends lost 3 bases and 5 bases respectively, with 10 bases between them. Per germline, CDR1 KGHSH and CDR2 LQKENI. The length of the CDR3 is 13 residues. The CDR3 region has the DNA TGTGCCAGCTCACCTCGGGGAGGTTATGGCTACACCTTC. Encoded protein: CASSPRGGYGYTF.

The chain has TRBV10-3 and TRBJ1-6; 10 bases are shared with TRBD1. Losses at the gene ends were 6 bases for V and 6 bases for J; bases not matched to a gene: 5. CDR3 size: 15 residues. Per the germline V gene, CDR1 is ENHRY and CDR2 is SYGVKD. The DNA for the CDR3 is TGTGCCATCAGCGGGACAGGGGCTCCTAATTCACCCCTCCACTTT. Its translation is CAISGTGAPNSPLHF.

As regards this clone: Other DNA sequences of this sample code for an identical CDR3. The chain carries TRBV6-5 and TRBJ1-1; no clear D. The V gene's germline CDR1 is MNHEY and CDR2 SVGAGI. Trimming removed 0 bases at V and 1 base at J, with 3 bases between. The length of the CDR3 is 13 residues. DNA for the CDR3: TGTGCCAGCAGTTACTCCCGGAACACTGAAGCTTTCTTT. This codes for CASSYSRNTEAFF.

This clone showed up just a few times. The gene calls are TRBV6-2 or TRBV6-3 and TRBJ2-5; 9 bases are shared with TRBD1. This CDR3 is built from 18 residues. V gave up 0 bases and J gave up 2 bases; unmatched junction bases: 10. Germline-derived CDR1 and CDR2 are MNHEY and SVGEGT. This CDR3 is CASSYSSPWGQGQETQYF. CDR3 DNA: TGTGCCAGCAGTTACTCTAGCCCTTGGGGACAGGGACAAGAGACCCAGTACTTC.

This rearrangement joins TRBV4-1 to TRBJ2-3; 8 bases align to TRBD2. This CDR3 has 12 residues. V lost 4 bases to trimming and J lost 10 bases; unmatched junction nucleotides: 4. Germline CDR1 reads MGHRA; CDR2 reads YSYEKL. The CDR3 loop reads CASSPGLGAQYF. Written as DNA, the CDR3 is TGCGCCAGCAGCCCGGGACTAGGGGCGCAGTATTTT.

This clone was found a few times. The rearrangement joins TRBV5-6 to TRBJ1-4; D uncertain. Germline values: CDR1 SGHDT, CDR2 YYEEEE. The CDR3 length is 14 residues. Trimming took 3 bases from V and 4 from J, leaving 10 bases between them. CDR3 in amino acids: CASSSMVRNEKLFF. CDR3 in DNA: TGTGCCAGCAGCTCGATGGTGCGTAATGAAAAACTGTTTTTT. The whole variable domain, filled in from reference TRBV5-6 and TRBJ1-4, reads DAGVTQSPTHLIKTRGQQVTLRCSPKSGHDTVSWYQQALGQGPQFIFQYYEEEERQRGNFPDRFSGHQFPNYSSELNVNALLLGDSALYLCASSSMVRNEKLFFGSGTQLSVL.

The V call is TRBV19, the J call TRBJ1-2; D is unresolved. Germline CDR1 is LNHDA and CDR2 is SQIVND (reference sequence). The CDR3 length is 14 residues. Trimming cost V 7 bases and J 0 bases, with 12 bases left between them. This CDR3 is CASTARAANYGYTF. The CDR3 bases are TGTGCCAGTACCGCGAGGGCCGCTAACTATGGCTACACCTTC.

The gene calls are TRBV6-5 and TRBJ2-1; 8 nucleotides align to TRBD1. V lost 4 bases to trimming and J lost 0 bases; unmatched junction nucleotides: 5. This CDR3 spans 16 amino acids. From germline, CDR1 is MNHEY and CDR2 SVGAGI. Written as DNA, the CDR3 is TGTGCCAGCAGTTTGGACAGGGCCAGCTCCTACAATGAGCAGTTCTTC. Translated: CASSLDRASSYNEQFF.

The chain employs TRBV11-2 and TRBJ1-2; D may be TRBD1 (6 bases). Germline V CDR1 and CDR2: SGHAT, FQNNGV. The CDR3 loop spans 12 amino acids. V lost 5 bases and J lost 6, with 10 bases in between. In DNA form, the CDR3 reads TGTGCCAGCAGCCAGACAGGCGATGGCTACACCTTC. This codes for CASSQTGDGYTF.

This sequence joins TRBV3-1 (or the pseudogene TRBV3-2) and TRBJ2-3; 8 bases agree with TRBD1. CDR3 size: 20 residues. V lost 0 bases to trimming and J lost 2 bases; unmatched junction nucleotides: 16. Germline CDR1 reads LGHDT; CDR2 reads YNNKEL (reference sequence). The CDR3 DNA is TGTGCCAGCAGCCAAGAAGCCCTCGGACAGGGAGTAATGAACACAGATACGCAGTATTTT. Protein product: CASSQEALGQGVMNTDTQYF.

CDR3 region: CASSPSSGKNIQYF. As DNA, the CDR3 is TGTGCCAGCTCACCTTCCTCGGGCAAAAACATTCAGTACTTC. The chain has TRBV18 and TRBJ2-4; no clear D. This CDR3 has 14 amino acids. Germline values: CDR1 KGHSH, CDR2 LQKENI. The germline V and J ends were trimmed by 3 bases and 3 bases, with 9 bases remaining between them.

J is TRBJ1-2 and V is TRBV7-9; D uncertain. The germline gives CDR1 SEHNR, CDR2 FQNEAQ (reference sequence). The germline V and J ends were trimmed by 4 bases and 4 bases, with 19 bases remaining between them. The CDR3 has 16 residues. The CDR3 DNA sequence: TGTGCCAGCAGCTCTAGTTGGGGAGAGGGTAGCTATGGCTACACCTTC. It yields the protein CASSSSWGEGSYGYTF.

This clone was observed a handful of times. The genes are TRBV9 and TRBJ1-2, with 7 bases fitting TRBD1. J lost 3 bases, V lost 4 bases, and 6 bases had no gene match. From germline, CDR1 is SGDLS and CDR2 YYNGEE. The length of the CDR3 is 14 residues. The CDR3 DNA is TGTGCCAGCAGCCCCCGAGGGGGCGACTATGGCTACACCTTC. Protein product: CASSPRGGDYGYTF.

Here the CDR3 reads CASSSSGGRGDTQYF. Written as DNA, the CDR3 is TGTGCCAGCAGCTCGTCAGGGGGCCGGGGAGATACGCAGTATTTT. The rearrangement uses TRBV5-4 and TRBJ2-3, with 8 bases that match TRBD1. Trimming took 3 bases from V and 5 from J; bases not matched to a gene: 8. The CDR3 runs 15 residues. Germline V gene data show CDR1 as SGHNT and CDR2 as YYREEE (reference sequence).

The chain combines TRBV5-1 with TRBJ1-1, with D possibly being TRBD1 (5 bases). The CDR3 is 18 residues long. Deletions cut 2 bases from V and 4 bases from J, with 24 bases between. Germline CDR1 SGHRS, CDR2 YFSETQ. In nucleotides, the CDR3 is TGCGCCAGCAGCTTCTCTAGTTTATCCGACCACCAGGGCACTGAAGCTTTCTTT. This translates into CASSFSSLSDHQGTEAFF.